The TCR beta chain described here comes from a study of shared clonotypes between healthy human individuals. The overall study: Donor ages ranged 18 to 49 years: two women, a few men. Overall study results and limits: Clonotypes shared by all four sorted-subset donors had higher generation probabilities than non-shared clonotypes.

Produced via immunoSEQ multiplex PCR; TCRdb's table is partial and in-frame only. This table holds approximately 340,000 clones, around 79% found once. In the case of this clone: Its antigen is not identified.

The CDR3 loop spans 17 amino acids. Germline loops: CDR1 SGDLS, CDR2 YYNGEE. The junction had 5 bases not matched to a gene; V was cut back by 4 bases and J by 0 bases. The TCR sequence derives from a man under 40 in good health. The chain links TRBV9 to TRBJ1-3; 12 bases align to TRBD1. The sequenced sample was memory CD4+ T cells sorted from blood. Subset in this sample: CD45RA-negative fraction. CDR3 DNA: TGTGCCAGCAGCACGGGACAGGGGGCGAACTCTGGAAACACCATATATTTT. It yields the protein CASSTGQGANSGNTIYF.